These 20 T cell receptor beta chains came from one sample sequenced in a study of OX40 agonist ivuxolimab in advanced cancers. Data came from immunoSEQ multiplex PCR; TCRdb stores just in-frame clones and leaves some out. The sample shows roughly 76,000 clones, 85% to 90% of them seen only once. This material consisted of CD4+ or CD8+ T cells sorted from blood, taken in a trial of the OX40 agonist ivuxolimab. Every receptor here comes from an adult with an advanced solid tumor such as melanoma, head and neck, liver or kidney cancer.

The V call is TRBV29-1, the J call TRBJ1-4; no clear D gene. Germline V CDR1 and CDR2: SQVTM, ANQGSEA. Trimming pared 6 bases from V and 6 bases from J, leaving 14 bases between. This CDR3 has 13 amino acids. The CDR3 region is CSVAGGRDEKLFF. The CDR3, as DNA: TGCAGCGTCGCGGGAGGGAGGGATGAAAAACTGTTTTTT.

The CDR3 sequence is CASSPPSRGAYGYTF. The CDR3 DNA sequence: TGTGCCAGCTCACCACCGTCACGGGGCGCGTATGGCTACACCTTC. This rearrangement joins TRBV18 to TRBJ1-2, with TRBD1 as a possible D gene (5 bases). CDR3 length: 15 residues. Trimming removed 0 bases at V and 5 bases at J, with 13 bases between. Germline CDR1 and CDR2: KGHSH and LQKENI.

The chain combines TRBV30 with TRBJ2-6, with D tentatively TRBD1 (5 bases). The CDR3 is 14 residues long. V lost 5 bases to trimming and J lost 0 bases, with 8 bases between them. Per the germline V gene, CDR1 is GTSNPN and CDR2 is SVGIG (reference sequence). The chain's CDR3 is CAWRRDSGANVLTF. The CDR3 DNA reads TGTGCCTGGCGCAGGGACTCTGGGGCCAACGTCCTGACTTTC. Supplemented by reference TRBV30 and TRBJ2-6, the full variable domain reads SQTIHQWPATLVQPVGSPLSLECTVEGTSNPNLYWYRQAAGRGLQLLFYSVGIGQISSEVPQNLSASRPQDRQFILSSKKLLLSDSGFYLCAWRRDSGANVLTFGAGSRLTVL.

The chain is built from TRBV7-2 and TRBJ1-1, with 8 bases fitting TRBD1. The CDR3 consists of 16 residues. Trimming at V came to 4 bases and at J to 1 base, leaving 8 bases not matched to a gene. Germline-derived CDR1 and CDR2 are SGHTA and FQGNSA. The CDR3 region is CASSSRTGLGNTEAFF. The DNA of the CDR3 is TGTGCCAGCAGCTCAAGGACAGGGCTGGGGAACACTGAAGCTTTCTTT.

The chain recombines TRBV15 with TRBJ1-2; TRBD1 might be the D (5 bases). Between the trimmed V and J ends, which lost 3 bases and 4 bases, there was a span of 15 bases. Germline assignment: CDR1 LNHNV and CDR2 YYDKDF (reference sequence). This CDR3 comprises 15 residues. The CDR3 sequence is CATSSPLRGGYGYTF. Written as DNA, the CDR3 is TGTGCCACCAGCAGTCCTTTAAGGGGCGGCTATGGCTACACCTTC. Complete variable domain (other parts from reference TRBV15 and TRBJ1-2): DAMVIQNPRYQVTQFGKPVTLSCSQTLNHNVMYWYQQKSSQAPKLLFHYYDKDFNNEADTPDNFQSRRPNTSFCFLDIRSPGLGDTAMYLCATSSPLRGGYGYTFGSGTRLTVV.

The genes are TRBV11-1 and TRBJ1-6, with D perhaps TRBD1 (5 bases). V dropped 0 bases and J dropped 9 bases, with 15 bases sitting between them. CDR1 and CDR2 from the germline V gene are SGHAT and FQDESV (reference sequence). The CDR3 consists of 16 residues. CDR3: CASSLAGPTTPSPLHF. CDR3 in DNA: TGTGCCAGCAGCTTAGCGGGGCCAACCACCCCTTCACCCCTCCACTTT. Based on the CDR3 plus reference TRBV11-1 and TRBJ1-6, the full variable domain is EAEVAQSPRYKITEKSQAVAFWCDPISGHATLYWYRQILGQGPELLVQFQDESVVDDSQLPKDRFSAERLKGVDSTLKIQPAELGDSAMYLCASSLAGPTTPSPLHFGNGTRLTVT.

The V gene is TRBV6-5, the J gene TRBJ1-1; a possible D gene is TRBD1 (6 bases). Trimming took off 6 bases at V and 4 bases at J, with 15 bases between the two ends. CDR3 size: 14 residues. Germline CDR1 is MNHEY and CDR2 is SVGAGI. CDR3 protein: CASSEGGVGTEAFF. The CDR3 DNA sequence: TGTGCCAGCAGCGAGGGGGGAGTTGGCACTGAAGCTTTCTTT.

J is TRBJ2-5 and V is TRBV11-1, with 8 bases that match TRBD2. The J segment lost 5 bases and the V segment lost 5 bases, leaving 10 bases of the junction unmatched. The CDR3 is made up of 15 amino acids. Germline values: CDR1 SGHAT, CDR2 FQDESV (reference sequence). For the CDR3, the DNA is TGTGCCAGCAGCCCCGGACGGGGGGGCGGGGAGACCCAGTACTTC. Its protein product is CASSPGRGGGETQYF.

The gene calls are TRBV7-3 and TRBJ2-3; 9 nucleotides match TRBD2. Trimming cost V 5 bases and J 6 bases; bases outside gene matches: 9. The CDR3 has 15 residues. Germline V gene data show CDR1 as SGHTA and CDR2 as FQGTGA. CDR3 DNA: TGTGCCAGCAGCCCCGGGACTAGCAATAAGGATACGCAGTATTTT. Encoded protein: CASSPGTSNKDTQYF.

There are a few counts of this clone. V and J are TRBV7-9 and TRBJ1-3; no clear D. The germline V gene has CDR1 SEHNR and CDR2 FQNEAQ (reference sequence). V shed 0 bases and J shed 3 bases, with 3 bases lying between them. There are 13 residues in the CDR3. The CDR3 sequence is CASSLAFGNTIYF. In nucleotides, the CDR3 is TGTGCCAGCAGCTTAGCCTTTGGAAACACCATATATTTT.

This chain links TRBV7-3 with TRBJ2-5; D call uncertain. V lost 5 bases, J lost 5 bases, and 9 bases lay in between. This CDR3 region has 12 residues. Per the germline V gene, CDR1 is SGHTA and CDR2 is FQGTGA. CDR3 nucleotide sequence: TGTGCCAGCAGCCCACCCTCGGAGACCCAGTACTTC. Translated, it gives CASSPPSETQYF.

The chain recombines TRBV12-5 with TRBJ2-2, with D possibly being TRBD2 (5 bases). Trimming cost V 8 bases and J 8 bases, with 12 bases left between them. Germline V gene lookup returns CDR1 LGHNT and CDR2 FRNRAP. CDR3 length: 12 residues. The CDR3 nucleotides read TGTGCTAGTCGGGGATGGACGGGGGAGCTGTTTTTT. Protein sequence: CASRGWTGELFF. Filled out from reference TRBV12-5 and TRBJ2-2, the complete variable domain reads DARVTQTPRHKVTEMGQEVTMRCQPILGHNTVFWYRQTMMQGLELLAYFRNRAPLDDSGMPKDRFSAEMPDATLATLKIQPSEPRDSAVYFCASRGWTGELFFGEGSRLTVL.

The J gene is TRBJ2-2, the V gene TRBV9, with no clear D. This CDR3 region has 13 residues. Germline CDR1 and CDR2: SGDLS and YYNGEE. The ends were cut back, 5 bases at V and 5 bases at J, with 10 bases in the middle. The CDR3 sequence is CASRTGMTGELFF. CDR3 sequence (DNA): TGTGCCAGCAGGACCGGAATGACCGGGGAGCTGTTTTTT.

The chain couples TRBV2 to TRBJ1-2; tentative D call: TRBD1 (5 bases). Looked up from germline, CDR1 is SNHLY and CDR2 is FYNNEI. Deletions cut 7 bases from V and 2 bases from J, with 14 bases between. The CDR3 extends over 14 amino acids. The CDR3 DNA is TGTGCCAGCAAAAGGCCCCCAGGGAACTATGGCTACACCTTC. As protein: CASKRPPGNYGYTF.

The V gene is TRBV27, the J gene TRBJ1-6; tentative D call: TRBD1 (6 bases). The CDR3 runs to 17 residues. Looked up from germline, CDR1 is MNHEY and CDR2 is SMNVEV (reference sequence). Trimming cost V 0 bases and J 4 bases, with 13 bases left between them. In nucleotides, the CDR3 is TGTGCCAGCAGTTTATCAGTTGGGGGCGTGTATAATTCACCCCTCCACTTT. Encoded protein: CASSLSVGGVYNSPLHF.

The chain joins TRBV21-1 to TRBJ1-5; no DNA check was done on the table's D call, TRBD1. TRBV21-1 is assigned pseudogene status. The CDR3 is 16 residues long. DNA for the CDR3: TGTGCCAGCAGCTCCGGGGGACAGGGAAGAAATCAGCCCCAGCATTTT. This sequence encodes CASSSGGQGRNQPQHF.

The chain couples TRBV7-9 to TRBJ2-5; D not resolved. The CDR3 is 13 amino acids. V was shortened by 4 bases and J by 1 base, with 7 bases between the two germline ends. CDR1 and CDR2 from the germline V gene are SEHNR and FQNEAQ (reference sequence). The CDR3 sequence: CASSSAAQETQYF. CDR3 in DNA: TGTGCCAGCAGCTCCGCCGCCCAAGAGACCCAGTACTTC. The full variable domain, completed using reference TRBV7-9 and TRBJ2-5, is DTGVSQNPRHKITKRGQNVTFRCDPISEHNRLYWYRQTLGQGPEFLTYFQNEAQLEKSRLLSDRFSAERPKGSFSTLEIQRTEQGDSAMYLCASSSAAQETQYFGPGTRLLVL.

The chain combines TRBV7-9 with TRBJ2-5, with TRBD1 identical over 10 bases. CDR3 size: 15 residues. CDR1 is SEHNR, CDR2 FQNEAQ, per germline (reference sequence). V shed 5 bases, J shed 5 bases, and the junction held 8 bases outside the gene matches. The CDR3 region has the DNA TGTGCCAGCAGCGCCGGGACAGGGGTAATTGAGACCCAGTACTTC. Its translation is CASSAGTGVIETQYF.

The chain uses TRBV7-8 and TRBJ2-7; D gene ambiguous. Germline V gene lookup returns CDR1 SGHVS and CDR2 FQNEAQ. V lost 5 bases to trimming and J lost 3 bases, with 8 bases between them. The CDR3 extends over 12 amino acids. The CDR3 region has the DNA TGTGCCAGCAGCCCAGTGAACTACGAGCAGTACTTC. Translation: CASSPVNYEQYF. The full variable domain, completed using reference TRBV7-8 and TRBJ2-7, is GAGVSQSPRYKVAKRGQDVALRCDPISGHVSLFWYQQALGQGPEFLTYFQNEAQLDKSGLPSDRFFAERPEGSVSTLKIQRTQQEDSAVYLCASSPVNYEQYFGPGTRLTVT.

The chain couples TRBV7-2 to TRBJ2-1; D perhaps matches TRBD2 (6 bases). The germline CDR1 and CDR2 sequences are SGHTA and FQGNSA. Trimming took off 1 base at V and 7 bases at J, with 14 bases between the two ends. There are 15 residues in the CDR3. CDR3 region: CASSLVTSIKNEQFF. The CDR3 DNA sequence: TGTGCCAGCAGCTTAGTGACTAGTATAAAGAATGAGCAGTTCTTC.